A single sample is the source of the 16 T cell receptor beta chains below, sequenced in a study of a mutant IDH1 vaccine in newly diagnosed glioma. Profiling relied on immunoSEQ multiplex PCR, and the TCRdb table lists in-frame clones only, not all of them. Of about 38,000 clones listed, 80% to 90% were seen once; the top ten hold 5% to 6%. Noted time point: week 23, last vaccination. Vaccine doses each comprised 300 ug of mutant IDH1 20-mer peptide, with topical imiquimod. No cognate antigen is known for these TCRs. Specimen: PBMCs, collected from a glioma patient whose treatment included an IDH1 peptide vaccine. The receptors derive from a man in his forties with glioma.

The chain employs TRBV2 and TRBJ1-2; D is possibly TRBD1 (6 bases). V lost 5 bases to trimming and J lost 4 bases, with 14 bases between them. Germline V gene sequence: CDR1 SNHLY, CDR2 FYNNEI. This CDR3 is 14 amino acids long. The DNA of the CDR3 is TGTGCCAGCAGTTCCAGGGGCTTTGTCTATGGCTACACCTTC. It codes for CASSSRGFVYGYTF. The whole variable domain, remainder taken from reference TRBV2 and TRBJ1-2, is EPEVTQTPSHQVTQMGQEVILRCVPISNHLYFYWYRQILGQKVEFLVSFYNNEISEKSEIFDDQFSVERPDGSNFTLKIRSTKLEDSAMYFCASSSRGFVYGYTFGSGTRLTVV.

A single count supports this clone. The V call is TRBV6-5, the J call TRBJ1-2; TRBD1 matches 7 bases. The junction had 2 bases not matched to a gene; V was cut back by 5 bases and J by 2 bases. Germline CDR1 and CDR2: MNHEY and SVGAGI. The CDR3 contains 13 residues. CDR3 DNA: TGTGCCAGCAGTGAGACAGGGAACTATGGCTACACCTTC. This translates into CASSETGNYGYTF.

In its sample, this clone was seen once. The rearrangement links TRBV11-2 to TRBJ2-7; 7 bases align to TRBD1. The J segment lost 3 bases and the V segment lost 0 bases, leaving 8 bases of the junction unmatched. The CDR3 is 16 residues long. Germline V gene sequence: CDR1 SGHAT, CDR2 FQNNGV. The CDR3, as DNA: TGTGCCAGCAGCTTAGATCAATTCGGGACAGACTACGAGCAGTACTTC. It codes for CASSLDQFGTDYEQYF.

The chain has TRBV4-3 and TRBJ2-7; 11 bases match TRBD2. The germline V gene encodes CDR1 LGHNA and CDR2 YSLEER. CDR3 size: 16 residues. V gave up 2 bases and J gave up 5 bases; unmatched junction bases: 8. CDR3 DNA sequence: TGCGCCAGCAGCCAAACTACTAGCGGGAGTAGCCACGAGCAGTACTTC. Amino acid sequence: CASSQTTSGSSHEQYF.

This sequence joins TRBV28 and TRBJ2-1, with D perhaps matching TRBD1 or TRBD2 (5 bases each). V was shortened by 1 base and J by 5 bases, with 9 bases between the two germline ends. The length of the CDR3 is 14 residues. CDR1 is MDHEN and CDR2 is SYDVKM in the germline V gene. DNA for the CDR3: TGTGCCAGCAGTTTATCCCAGGGAGACAATGAGCAGTTCTTC. Its protein is CASSLSQGDNEQFF.

V is TRBV6-6 and J is TRBJ1-4; 7 nucleotides align to TRBD1. Trimming took 2 bases from V and 6 from J; bases not matched to a gene: 6. The germline V gene has CDR1 MNHNY and CDR2 SVGAGI (reference sequence). This CDR3 is 15 amino acids long. For the CDR3, the DNA is TGTGCCAGCAGTTACGGTCCCCAGGGGGATGAAAAACTGTTTTTT. Translation: CASSYGPQGDEKLFF.

This sequence joins TRBV18 and TRBJ1-2; 12 bases agree with TRBD1. V lost 1 base, J lost 7 bases, and 1 base stayed unmatched. The CDR3 length is 14 residues. Germline V gene sequence: CDR1 KGHSH, CDR2 LQKENI. CDR3 DNA sequence: TGTGCCAGCTCACCACGGGACAGGGGGCTTGGCTACACCTTC. This codes for CASSPRDRGLGYTF.

This chain joins TRBV7-9 and TRBJ2-7, with D tentatively TRBD2 (5 bases). Per germline, CDR1 SEHNR and CDR2 FQNEAQ (reference sequence). The CDR3 is made up of 16 amino acids. Deletions cut 0 bases from V and 0 bases from J, with 12 bases between. As DNA, the CDR3 is TGTGCCAGCAGCTTAGCGGGGTCTGGGAGCTCCTACGAGCAGTACTTC. Its protein is CASSLAGSGSSYEQYF.

The chain joins TRBV19 to TRBJ1-5; 7 nucleotides agree with TRBD1. CDR3 length: 14 amino acids. Trimming took 7 bases from V and 5 from J; bases not matched to a gene: 8. Germline lookup yields CDR1 LNHDA and CDR2 SQIVND (reference sequence). CDR3 nucleotides: TGTGCCAGTACTGAGACAGGGAGTTATCAGCCCCAGCATTTT. Translated, it gives CASTETGSYQPQHF. The full variable domain, its missing parts supplied by reference TRBV19 and TRBJ1-5, is DGGITQSPKYLFRKEGQNVTLSCEQNLNHDAMYWYRQDPGQGLRLIYYSQIVNDFQKGDIAEGYSVSREKKESFPLTVTSAQKNPTAFYLCASTETGSYQPQHFGDGTRLSIL.

V usage is TRBV29-1 and J usage is TRBJ1-5; 11 nucleotides match TRBD1. CDR1 and CDR2 from the germline V gene are SQVTM and ANQGSEA. With 6 bases clipped from V and 1 base from J, the junction kept 5 bases outside the gene matches. There are 15 residues in the CDR3. CDR3 coding DNA: TGCAGCGTCGGACAGGGGGCTGGGAGCAATCAGCCCCAGCATTTT. Protein: CSVGQGAGSNQPQHF.

This rearrangement joins TRBV25-1 to TRBJ1-4, with TRBD1 matching 9 bases. V shed 1 base, J shed 7 bases, and the junction held 4 bases outside the gene matches. CDR1 MGHDK and CDR2 SYGVNS come from the germline V gene. CDR3 length equals 15 residues. DNA for the CDR3: TGTGCCAGCAGTGAATGGGGGACAGGGACTGAAAAACTGTTTTTT. It translates to CASSEWGTGTEKLFF.

This chain uses TRBV15 with TRBJ2-1; TRBD2 matches 8 bases. The V gene's germline CDR1 is LNHNV and CDR2 YYDKDF (reference sequence). This CDR3 spans 17 amino acids. The junction had 12 bases not matched to a gene; V was cut back by 1 base and J by 7 bases. The CDR3 region has the DNA TGTGCCACCAGCAGAGTCGTACTAGCGGATCTGGAAAATGAGCAGTTCTTC. Its protein is CATSRVVLADLENEQFF.

Turning to this clone: At one end, the junction sequence differs from germline, possibly due to a read error. The V gene is TRBV7-7, the J gene TRBJ2-2; 9 nucleotides align to TRBD1. CDR3 length: 14 amino acids. Germline V CDR1 and CDR2: SSHAT, FNYEAQ (reference sequence). The CDR3 DNA follows: TGTGCTAGCAAACAGGGGGCGAGTACCGGGGAGCTGTTTTTT. Protein sequence: CASKQGASTGELFF.

This rearrangement joins TRBV10-3 to TRBJ2-1; either TRBD1 or TRBD2 may fit D (6 bases each). Germline CDR1 reads ENHRY; CDR2 reads SYGVKD. This CDR3 is built from 16 residues. V lost 6 bases to trimming and J lost 6 bases, with 21 bases between them. The CDR3 bases are TGTGCCATCAGATCACTTAGCGGAAGGGGGTTCAATGAGCAGTTCTTC. This encodes CAIRSLSGRGFNEQFF.

V is TRBV10-1 and J is TRBJ2-2; D possibly uses TRBD1 or TRBD2 (5 bases each). The V end was cut by 6 bases, the J end by 1 base, with 6 bases between. The CDR3 is 13 amino acids. From germline, CDR1 is WNHNN and CDR2 SYGVQD (reference sequence). CDR3 sequence: CASRRGNTGELFF. The DNA for the CDR3 is TGCGCCAGCAGGAGGGGGAACACCGGGGAGCTGTTTTTT.

Worth noting for this clone: The junction shows a germline mismatch at one end, possibly a read error. The chain employs TRBV7-7 and TRBJ2-2, with a tentative D call TRBD2 (5 bases). The CDR3 contains 12 residues. Germline CDR1 is SSHAT and CDR2 is FNYEAQ (reference sequence). For the CDR3, the DNA is TGTGCTAGCAGCGAGGACTTCGGGGAGCTGTTTTTT. Its protein product is CASSEDFGELFF.